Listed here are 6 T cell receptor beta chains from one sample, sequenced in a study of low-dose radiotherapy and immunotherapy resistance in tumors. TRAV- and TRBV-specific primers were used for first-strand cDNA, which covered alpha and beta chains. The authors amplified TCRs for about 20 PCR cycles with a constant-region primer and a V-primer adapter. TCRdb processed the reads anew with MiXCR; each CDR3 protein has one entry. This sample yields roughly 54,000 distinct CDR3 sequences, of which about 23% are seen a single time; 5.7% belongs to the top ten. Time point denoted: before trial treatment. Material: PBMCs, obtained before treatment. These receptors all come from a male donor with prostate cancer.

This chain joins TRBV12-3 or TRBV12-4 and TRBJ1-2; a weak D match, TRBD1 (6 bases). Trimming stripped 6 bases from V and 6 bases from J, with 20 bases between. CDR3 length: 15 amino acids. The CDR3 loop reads CASSQLQGGEDGYTF. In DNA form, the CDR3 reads TGTGCCAGCAGCCAACTACAGGGAGGAGAGGATGGCTACACCTTC.

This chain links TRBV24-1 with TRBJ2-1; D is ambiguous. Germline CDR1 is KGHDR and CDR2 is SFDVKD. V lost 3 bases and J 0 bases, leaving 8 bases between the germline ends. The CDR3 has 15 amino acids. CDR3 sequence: CATSDPVFSYNEQFF. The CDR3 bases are TGTGCCACCAGTGATCCGGTCTTCTCCTACAATGAGCAGTTCTTC.

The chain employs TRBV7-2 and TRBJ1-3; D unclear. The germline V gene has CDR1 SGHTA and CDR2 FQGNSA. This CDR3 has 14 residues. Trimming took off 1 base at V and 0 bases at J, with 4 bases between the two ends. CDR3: CASSLVGSGNTIYF. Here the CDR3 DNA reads TGTGCCAGCAGCTTAGTTGGCTCTGGAAACACCATATATTTT.

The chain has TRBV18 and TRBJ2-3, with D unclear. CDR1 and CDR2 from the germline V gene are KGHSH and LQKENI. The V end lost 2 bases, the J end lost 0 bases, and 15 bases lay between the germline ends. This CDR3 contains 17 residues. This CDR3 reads CASSPTAFSTSTDTQYF. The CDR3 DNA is TGTGCCAGCTCACCAACGGCTTTTTCGACTAGCACAGATACGCAGTATTTT.

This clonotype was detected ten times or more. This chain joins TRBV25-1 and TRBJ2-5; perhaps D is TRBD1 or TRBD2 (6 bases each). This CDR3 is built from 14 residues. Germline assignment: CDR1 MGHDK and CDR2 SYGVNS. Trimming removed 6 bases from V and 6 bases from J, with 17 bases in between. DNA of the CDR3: TGTGCCAGCAGCCGGGGGCAGGCGATGAAGACCCAGTACTTC. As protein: CASSRGQAMKTQYF.

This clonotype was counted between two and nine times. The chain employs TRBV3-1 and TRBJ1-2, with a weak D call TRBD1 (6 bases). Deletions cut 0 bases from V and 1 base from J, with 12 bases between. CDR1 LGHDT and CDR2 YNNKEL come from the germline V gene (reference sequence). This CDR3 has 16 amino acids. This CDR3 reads CASSQEWAQGNYGYTF. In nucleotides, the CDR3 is TGTGCCAGCAGCCAAGAGTGGGCACAGGGTAACTATGGCTACACCTTC.